Presented here are 7 T cell receptor beta chains from one specimen sequenced in a study of T-cell reconstitution after alpha-beta-depleted transplantation in children. Unique molecular identifiers tagged the TCRbeta library. TCRdb recomputed calls from the PCR reads with MiXCR, one row per CDR3 protein. The table has 750,000 to 950,000 distinct CDR3 sequences, roughly 15% seen once; the top ten hold approximately 4.5%. The sequencing used PBMCs, mostly from graft donor cells, collected 360 days after TCRalphabeta/CD19-depleted stem cell transplant. These receptor sequences come from a male patient younger than 18 who had a stem cell transplant for acute lymphoblastic leukemia, so the T cells may come from the graft donor.

This clonotype has a handful of counts. CDR3 coding DNA: TGTGCCAGCAGCCAAGCGCCCATACTAATTACTGGCACCGGGGAGCTGTTTTTT. The encoded protein is CASSQAPILITGTGELFF. The chain is built from TRBV4-2 and TRBJ2-2; D gene unclear. The germline V and J ends were trimmed by 1 base and 4 bases, with 19 bases remaining between them. Germline CDR1 is LGHNA and CDR2 is YNFKEQ. This CDR3 is built from 18 residues.

The chain uses TRBV15 and TRBJ2-3; D not certain. The ends were cut back, 0 bases at V and 5 bases at J, with 6 bases in the middle. CDR3 length: 13 amino acids. Germline V gene data show CDR1 as LNHNV and CDR2 as YYDKDF (reference sequence). The CDR3 protein is CATSRERGDTQYF. The CDR3 bases are TGTGCCACCAGCAGAGAACGTGGAGATACGCAGTATTTT.

This clonotype was seen more than once but under ten times. The rearrangement uses TRBV7-2 and TRBJ2-1; D is unresolved. The CDR3 totals 14 residues. Germline V lookup: CDR1 SGHTA, CDR2 FQGNSA. Trimming pared 1 base from V and 6 bases from J, leaving 10 bases between. CDR3: CASSLVFPPNEQFF. The CDR3 DNA reads as TGTGCCAGCAGCTTAGTGTTCCCCCCCAATGAGCAGTTCTTC.

The chain employs TRBV11-1 and TRBJ2-3, with 12 bases identical to TRBD2. The junction had 18 bases not matched to a gene; V was cut back by 2 bases and J by 3 bases. CDR1 is SGHAT and CDR2 is FQDESV in the germline V gene (reference sequence). The CDR3 consists of 21 residues. The CDR3 here is CASSLKWTSGIPGHWTDTQYF. DNA of the CDR3: TGTGCCAGCAGCTTAAAGTGGACTAGCGGGATTCCCGGTCACTGGACAGATACGCAGTATTTT.

This clonotype showed up just a few times. The V gene is TRBV4-1, the J gene TRBJ2-7; 8 bases fit TRBD1. This CDR3 has 16 residues. The J segment lost 6 bases and the V segment lost 9 bases, leaving 19 bases of the junction unmatched. The germline V gene has CDR1 MGHRA and CDR2 YSYEKL. The CDR3 DNA follows: TGCGCCAGACCACCCGCTGTCAAGACAGGGGACCGCGAGCAGTACTTC. Its translation is CARPPAVKTGDREQYF.

The rearrangement joins TRBV29-1 to TRBJ1-1; a weak D match, TRBD1 (5 bases). Germline lookup yields CDR1 SQVTM and CDR2 ANQGSEA. V was pared by 4 bases and J by 0 bases, with 18 bases between. The CDR3 covers 16 residues. The CDR3 here is CSVVGGSAPLNTEAFF. The CDR3, as DNA: TGCAGCGTTGTGGGGGGGTCCGCCCCTTTGAACACTGAAGCTTTCTTT. The entire variable domain, with the rest obtained from reference TRBV29-1 and TRBJ1-1, is as follows: SAVISQKPSRDICQRGTSLTIQCQVDSQVTMMFWYRQQPGQSLTLIATANQGSEATYESGFVIDKFPISRPNLTFSTLTVSNMSPEDSSIYLCSVVGGSAPLNTEAFFGQGTRLTVV.

J is TRBJ2-3 and V is TRBV4-1; D may be TRBD2 (5 bases). CDR3 length: 18 residues. Trimming took 4 bases from V and 0 from J, leaving 20 bases between them. Germline assignment: CDR1 MGHRA and CDR2 YSYEKL. Here the CDR3 reads CASSPDISVSSSTDTQYF. The CDR3 coding sequence is TGCGCCAGCAGCCCAGATATTAGCGTTAGTTCTAGCACAGATACGCAGTATTTT.